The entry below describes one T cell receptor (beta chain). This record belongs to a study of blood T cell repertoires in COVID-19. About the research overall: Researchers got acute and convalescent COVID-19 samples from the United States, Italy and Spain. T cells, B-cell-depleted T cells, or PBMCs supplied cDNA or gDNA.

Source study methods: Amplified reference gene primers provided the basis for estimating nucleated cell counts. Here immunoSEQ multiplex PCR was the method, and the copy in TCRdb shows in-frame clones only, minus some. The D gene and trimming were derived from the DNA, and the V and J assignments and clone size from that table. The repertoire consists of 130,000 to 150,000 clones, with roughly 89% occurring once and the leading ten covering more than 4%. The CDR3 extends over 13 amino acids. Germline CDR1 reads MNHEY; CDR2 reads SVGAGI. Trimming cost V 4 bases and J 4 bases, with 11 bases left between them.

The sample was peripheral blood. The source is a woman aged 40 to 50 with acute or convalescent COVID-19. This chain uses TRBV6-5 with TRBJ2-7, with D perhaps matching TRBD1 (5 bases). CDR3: CASSSTGEYEQYF. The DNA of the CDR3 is TGTGCCAGCAGTTCCACAGGAGAGTACGAGCAGTACTTC.